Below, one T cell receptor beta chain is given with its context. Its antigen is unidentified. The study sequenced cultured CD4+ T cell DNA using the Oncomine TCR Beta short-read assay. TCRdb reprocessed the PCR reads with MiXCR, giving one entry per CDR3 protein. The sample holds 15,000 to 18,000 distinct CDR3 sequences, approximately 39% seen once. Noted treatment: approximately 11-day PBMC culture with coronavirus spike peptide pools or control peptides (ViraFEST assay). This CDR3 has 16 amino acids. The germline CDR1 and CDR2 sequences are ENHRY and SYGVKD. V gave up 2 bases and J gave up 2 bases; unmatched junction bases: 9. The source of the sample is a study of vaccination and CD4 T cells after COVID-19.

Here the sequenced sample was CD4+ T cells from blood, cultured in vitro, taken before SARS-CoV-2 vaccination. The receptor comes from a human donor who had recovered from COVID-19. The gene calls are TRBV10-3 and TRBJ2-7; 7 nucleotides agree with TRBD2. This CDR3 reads CAISESAAGSPYEQYF. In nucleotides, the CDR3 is TGTGCCATCAGTGAGAGTGCAGCGGGAAGCCCCTACGAGCAGTACTTC.